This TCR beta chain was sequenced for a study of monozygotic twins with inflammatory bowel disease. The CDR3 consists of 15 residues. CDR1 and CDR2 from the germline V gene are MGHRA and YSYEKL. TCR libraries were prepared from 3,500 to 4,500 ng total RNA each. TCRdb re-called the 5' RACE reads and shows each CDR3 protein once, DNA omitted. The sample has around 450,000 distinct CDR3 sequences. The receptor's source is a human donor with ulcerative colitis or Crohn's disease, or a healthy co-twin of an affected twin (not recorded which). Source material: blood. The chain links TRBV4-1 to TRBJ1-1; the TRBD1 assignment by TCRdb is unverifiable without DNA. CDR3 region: CASSLLRGGNTEAFF.